This entry features one T cell receptor beta chain sequence. The whole isolated RNA underwent reverse transcription, so sequencing captured expressed TCRB transcripts. The data were produced by immunoSEQ multiplex PCR, yet TCRdb's version contains in-frame clones alone and is incomplete. The table shows 350,000 to 450,000 clones, with roughly 16% occurring only once. The data stem from a study of beta chain features in type 1 diabetes. Study information: In all, some 110 million sorted cells from all samples were analyzed.

This CDR3 is built from 15 residues. V gave up 3 bases and J gave up 6 bases; unmatched junction bases: 7. Germline values: CDR1 MNHEY, CDR2 SVGAGI. The clonotype originates from a woman under 30 in good health. Sequenced sample: naive CD4+ T cells from blood. This chain uses TRBV6-5 with TRBJ2-1, with TRBD2 matching over 8 bases. This CDR3 reads CASSYWREALNEQFF. The DNA for the CDR3 is TGTGCCAGCAGTTATTGGCGGGAGGCCCTCAATGAGCAGTTCTTC.